This TCR beta chain was obtained from a study of graft-versus-host responses after intestinal transplantation. Study-level background: Transplant types were multivisceral, liver-intestinal, or isolated intestinal. Anti-thymocyte globulin served as induction for all recipients, who then took tacrolimus and steroids for three to four years.

With regard to this clone: Its antigen is currently unknown.

Clones were read by immunoSEQ multiplex PCR, and TCRdb kept only the in-frame ones, dropping some. The repertoire holds over 80,000 clones, with about nine tenths as singletons. The germline gives CDR1 PRHDT, CDR2 FYEKMQ (reference sequence). V was clipped by 4 bases and J by 4 bases; unmatched bases: 8. The CDR3 loop spans 15 amino acids. General study findings and limits: Peak circulating GvH clone levels were associated with early post-transplant HvG declines.

The V and J genes are TRBV13 and TRBJ1-1; 8 bases line up with TRBD1. The source material was unstimulated CD4+ T cells sorted from spleen or lymph node cells, sampled before transplant. The clonotype comes from a human donor who was the organ donor for an intestinal transplant. The DNA for the CDR3 is TGTGCCAGCAGCTCTATCGGACAGGGTGTCACTGAAGCTTTCTTT. Translation: CASSSIGQGVTEAFF.